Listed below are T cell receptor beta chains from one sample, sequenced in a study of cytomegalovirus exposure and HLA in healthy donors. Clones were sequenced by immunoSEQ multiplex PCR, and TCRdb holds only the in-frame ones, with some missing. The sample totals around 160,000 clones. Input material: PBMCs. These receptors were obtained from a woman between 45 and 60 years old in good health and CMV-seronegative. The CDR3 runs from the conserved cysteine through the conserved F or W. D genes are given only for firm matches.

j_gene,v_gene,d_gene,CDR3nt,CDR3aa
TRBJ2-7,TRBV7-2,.,TGTGCCAGCAGCTTCGCGGGACAGCGGTACGAGCAGTACTTC,CASSFAGQRYEQYF
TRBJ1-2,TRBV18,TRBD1,TGTGCCAGCTCAGCGACAGGGGTAGACTATGGCTACACCTTC,CASSATGVDYGYTF
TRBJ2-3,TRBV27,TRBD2,TGTGCCAGCAGTTTCCAAAACCTAGCGGGTCGGGTGTATTTT,CASSFQNLAGRVYF
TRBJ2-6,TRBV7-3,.,TGTGCCAGCAGCCCGGCGGTCGTCTCTGGGGCCAACGTCCTGACTTTC,CASSPAVVSGANVLTF
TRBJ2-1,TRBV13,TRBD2,TGTGCCAGCAGCTCTAGCGGGAGGGGATACAATGAGCAGTTCTTC,CASSSSGRGYNEQFF
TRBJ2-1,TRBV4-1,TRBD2,TGCGCCAGCAGCCAAAGGAAGACTAGCGGAGAGACCTCCTACAATGAGCAGTTCTTC,CASSQRKTSGETSYNEQFF
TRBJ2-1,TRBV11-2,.,TGTGCCAGCAGCTTCATCAGGGGCAACGGGGATGAGCAGTTCTTC,CASSFIRGNGDEQFF
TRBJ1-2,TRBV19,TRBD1,TGTGCCAGTAGAAACTCCGAGGACAGGGATCTCTATGGCTACACCTTC,CASRNSEDRDLYGYTF
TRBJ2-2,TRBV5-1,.,TGCGCCAGCAGCTTCTTTGGGGGGACCGGGGAGCTGTTTTTT,CASSFFGGTGELFF
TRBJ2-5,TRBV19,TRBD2,TGTGCCAGTAGTGGAGGGACTACTCAAGAGACCCAGTACTTC,CASSGGTTQETQYF
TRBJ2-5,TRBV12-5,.,TGTGCTAGTGGTTTGGTACTAGGACAGACAATCCAAGAGACCCAGTACTTC,CASGLVLGQTIQETQYF
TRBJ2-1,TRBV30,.,TGTGCCTGGAGTGTCCAGGTTAGCTCCTACAATGAGCAGTTCTTC,CAWSVQVSSYNEQFF
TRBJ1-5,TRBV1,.,TGCACCAGCAGCCGACTTCCGGACAGTCATCAGCCCCAGCATTTT,CTSSRLPDSHQPQHF
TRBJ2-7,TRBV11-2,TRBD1,TGTGCCAGCAGCTGGGACAGGGTCGGCTATGAGCAGTACTTC,CASSWDRVGYEQYF